Below, one T cell receptor beta chain is given with its context. The data belong to a study of OX40 agonist ivuxolimab in advanced cancers. This table comes from immunoSEQ multiplex PCR, and its TCRdb copy is limited to in-frame clones, with some not included. The table lists about 40,000 clones, around 89% of them singletons. CDR1 and CDR2 from the germline V gene are SEHNR and FQNEAQ (reference sequence). This CDR3 region has 12 residues. Trimming pared 7 bases from V and 5 bases from J, leaving 11 bases between. This sequence was found in an adult with an advanced solid tumor such as melanoma, head and neck, liver or kidney cancer. The rearrangement uses TRBV7-9 and TRBJ1-1; D call uncertain. The material sequenced was CD4+ or CD8+ T cells sorted from blood, taken in a trial of the OX40 agonist ivuxolimab. The CDR3 DNA reads TGTGCCAGCACCCAGTTGCGGACTGAAGCTTTCTTT. It encodes CASTQLRTEAFF.